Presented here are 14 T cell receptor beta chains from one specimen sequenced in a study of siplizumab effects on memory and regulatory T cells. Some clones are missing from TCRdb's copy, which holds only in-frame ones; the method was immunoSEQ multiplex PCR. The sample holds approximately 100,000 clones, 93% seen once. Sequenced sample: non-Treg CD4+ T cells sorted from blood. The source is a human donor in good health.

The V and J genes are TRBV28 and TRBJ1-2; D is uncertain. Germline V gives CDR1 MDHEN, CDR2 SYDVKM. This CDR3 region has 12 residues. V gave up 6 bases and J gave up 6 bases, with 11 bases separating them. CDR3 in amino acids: CASRLSLHGYTF. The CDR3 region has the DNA TGTGCCAGCAGGCTCTCTCTTCATGGCTACACCTTC.

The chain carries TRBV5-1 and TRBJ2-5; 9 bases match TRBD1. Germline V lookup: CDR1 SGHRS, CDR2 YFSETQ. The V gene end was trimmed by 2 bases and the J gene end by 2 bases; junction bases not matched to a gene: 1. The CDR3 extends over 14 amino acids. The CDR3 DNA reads TGCGCCAGCAGCTTAGACAGGGGGCAAGAGACCCAGTACTTC. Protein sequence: CASSLDRGQETQYF.

CDR3 amino acids: CAIRDGLKEKLFF. In DNA form, the CDR3 reads TGTGCCATCCGGGACGGGCTTAAGGAAAAACTGTTTTTT. V gene TRBV10-3 combines with J gene TRBJ1-4, with a possible D match to TRBD1 (5 bases). Germline loops: CDR1 ENHRY, CDR2 SYGVKD. V lost 8 bases and J 8 bases, leaving 15 bases between the germline ends. The CDR3 extends over 13 amino acids.

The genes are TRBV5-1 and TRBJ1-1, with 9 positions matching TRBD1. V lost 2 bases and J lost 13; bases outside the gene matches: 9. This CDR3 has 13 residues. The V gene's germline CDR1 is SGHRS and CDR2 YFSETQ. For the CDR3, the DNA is TGCGCCAGCAGCTTCCCGGGACAGGGAGGAGTTTTCTTT. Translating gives CASSFPGQGGVFF.

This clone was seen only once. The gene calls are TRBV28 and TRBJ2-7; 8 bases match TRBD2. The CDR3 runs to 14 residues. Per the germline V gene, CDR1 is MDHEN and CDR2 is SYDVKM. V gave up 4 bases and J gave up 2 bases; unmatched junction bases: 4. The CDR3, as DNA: TGTGCCAGCAGTTCCAGCGGGGGTGCCTACGAGCAGTACTTC. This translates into CASSSSGGAYEQYF.

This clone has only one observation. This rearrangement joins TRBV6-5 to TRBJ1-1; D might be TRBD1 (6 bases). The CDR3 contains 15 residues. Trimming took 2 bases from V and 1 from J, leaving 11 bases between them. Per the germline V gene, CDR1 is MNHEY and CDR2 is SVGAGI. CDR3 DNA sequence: TGTGCCAGCAGTTACCGTGGACAGCCGAACACTGAAGCTTTCTTT. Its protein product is CASSYRGQPNTEAFF.

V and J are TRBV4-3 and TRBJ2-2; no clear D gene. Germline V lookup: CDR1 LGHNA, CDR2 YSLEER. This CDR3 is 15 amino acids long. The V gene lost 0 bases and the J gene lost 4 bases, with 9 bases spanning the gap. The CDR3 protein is CASSQDPRATGELFF. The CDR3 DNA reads TGCGCCAGCAGCCAAGATCCCCGGGCCACCGGGGAGCTGTTTTTT.

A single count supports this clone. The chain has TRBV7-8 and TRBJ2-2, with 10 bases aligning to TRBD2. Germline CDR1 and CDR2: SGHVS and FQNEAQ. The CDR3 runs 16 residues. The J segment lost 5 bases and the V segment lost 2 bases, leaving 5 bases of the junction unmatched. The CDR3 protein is CASSLLAGAGTGELFF. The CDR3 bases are TGTGCCAGCAGCTTACTAGCGGGGGCGGGGACCGGGGAGCTGTTTTTT.

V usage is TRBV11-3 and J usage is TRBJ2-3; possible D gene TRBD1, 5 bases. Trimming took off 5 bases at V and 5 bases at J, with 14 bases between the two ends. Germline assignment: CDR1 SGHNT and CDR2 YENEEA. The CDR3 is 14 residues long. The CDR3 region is CASSARAQGDTQYF. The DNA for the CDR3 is TGTGCCAGCAGCGCTCGGGCCCAGGGAGATACGCAGTATTTT. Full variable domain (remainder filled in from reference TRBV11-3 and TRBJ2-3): EAGVVQSPRYKIIEKKQPVAFWCNPISGHNTLYWYLQNLGQGPELLIRYENEEAVDDSQLPKDRFSAERLKGVDSTLKIQPAELGDSAVYLCASSARAQGDTQYFGPGTRLTVL.

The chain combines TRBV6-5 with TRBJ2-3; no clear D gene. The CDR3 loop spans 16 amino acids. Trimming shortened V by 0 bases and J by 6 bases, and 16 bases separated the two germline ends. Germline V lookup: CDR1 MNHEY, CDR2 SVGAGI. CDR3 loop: CASSYSRGNWADTQYF. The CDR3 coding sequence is TGTGCCAGCAGTTACTCGCGTGGGAACTGGGCTGATACGCAGTATTTT.

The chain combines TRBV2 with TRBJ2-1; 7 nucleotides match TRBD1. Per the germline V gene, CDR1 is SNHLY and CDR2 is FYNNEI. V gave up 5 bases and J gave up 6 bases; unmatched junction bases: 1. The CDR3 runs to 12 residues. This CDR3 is CASSSGGNEQFF. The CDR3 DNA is TGTGCCAGCAGTTCAGGGGGCAATGAGCAGTTCTTC. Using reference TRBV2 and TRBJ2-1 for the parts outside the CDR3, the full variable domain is EPEVTQTPSHQVTQMGQEVILRCVPISNHLYFYWYRQILGQKVEFLVSFYNNEISEKSEIFDDQFSVERPDGSNFTLKIRSTKLEDSAMYFCASSSGGNEQFFGPGTRLTVL.

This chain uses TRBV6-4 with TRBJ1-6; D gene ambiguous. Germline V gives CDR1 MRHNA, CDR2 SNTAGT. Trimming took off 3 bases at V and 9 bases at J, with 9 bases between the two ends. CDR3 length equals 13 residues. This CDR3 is CASSDNGASPLHF. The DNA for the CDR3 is TGTGCCAGCAGTGATAATGGAGCTTCACCCCTCCACTTT.

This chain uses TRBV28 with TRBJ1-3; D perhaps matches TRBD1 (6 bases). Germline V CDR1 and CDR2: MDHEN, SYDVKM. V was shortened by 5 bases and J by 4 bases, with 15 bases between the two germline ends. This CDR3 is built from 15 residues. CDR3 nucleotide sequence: TGTGCCAGCAGTACCGGGGGGGCGGTGGGAAACACCATATATTTT. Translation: CASSTGGAVGNTIYF.

CDR3: CASSSALAGMVETQYF. In nucleotides, the CDR3 is TGTGCCAGCAGCTCGGCTCTAGCGGGGATGGTAGAGACCCAGTACTTC. The chain carries TRBV5-5 and TRBJ2-5; 9 nucleotides align to TRBD2. Germline CDR1 SGHKS, CDR2 YYEKEE (reference sequence). V dropped 3 bases and J dropped 4; count of bases not matched to a gene: 10. The CDR3 spans 16 residues.